The rows below give T cell receptor beta chains drawn from one sample of a study of T-cell reconstitution after alpha-beta-depleted transplantation in children. A single record per CDR3 protein comes from TCRdb applying MiXCR to the PCR reads. The data contain 280,000 or so distinct CDR3 sequences, 11% of them singletons. The specimen comprised peripheral blood, sampled 180 days after TCRalphabeta/CD19-depleted stem cell transplant. The receptors were sampled from a male patient aged 2 to 9 who had a stem cell transplant for chronic granulomatous disease, so the T cells may come from the graft donor. CDR3s include the opening cysteine and the closing phenylalanine or tryptophan. A D gene is named only where the DNA matches it firmly. Size values are once, few and many counts, or a class for expanded clones, and some rows have none.

cdr3_length: 16
v_call: TRBV12-3/TRBV12-4
j_call: TRBJ2-2
clone_size: many
d_call: NA
cdr3_nt: TGTGCCAGCAGTCCCTCACAGAGGACGGGCACCGGGGAGCTGTTTTTT
cdr3_aa: CASSPSQRTGTGELFF

cdr3_length: 13
v_call: TRBV12-3/TRBV12-4
j_call: TRBJ1-5
clone_size: many
d_call: TRBD1
cdr3_nt: TGTGCCACTCAGGGGGCGCACAATCAGCCCCAGCATTTT
cdr3_aa: CATQGAHNQPQHF

cdr3_length: 15
v_call: TRBV20-1
j_call: TRBJ2-1
clone_size: many
d_call: TRBD2
cdr3_nt: TGCAGTGCGTCCCATAGCGGGGGGCTCTACAATGAGCAGTTCTTC
cdr3_aa: CSASHSGGLYNEQFF

cdr3_length: 13
v_call: TRBV12-3/TRBV12-4
j_call: TRBJ1-2
clone_size: many
d_call: NA
cdr3_nt: TGTGCCAGCAGTCTCGGGAGGGGCAATGGCTACACCTTC
cdr3_aa: CASSLGRGNGYTF

cdr3_length: 14
v_call: TRBV29-1
j_call: TRBJ2-4
clone_size: many
d_call: TRBD1
cdr3_nt: TGCAGCGTTGCGTTGCAGGGGGCTAGAAACATTCAGTACTTC
cdr3_aa: CSVALQGARNIQYF

cdr3_length: 13
v_call: TRBV9
j_call: TRBJ2-3
clone_size: many
d_call: NA
cdr3_nt: TGTGCCAGCAGCGTAGCCCCAACAGATACGCAGTATTTT
cdr3_aa: CASSVAPTDTQYF

cdr3_length: 14
v_call: TRBV14
j_call: TRBJ2-3
clone_size: few
d_call: NA
cdr3_nt: TGTGCCAGCAGCCAAGGGAAGGCCTCGGATACGCAGTATTTT
cdr3_aa: CASSQGKASDTQYF

cdr3_length: 12
v_call: TRBV29-1
j_call: TRBJ2-7
clone_size: many
d_call: TRBD1
cdr3_nt: TGCAGCGCTCGCTGGGACAGCCGAGAGCAGTACTTC
cdr3_aa: CSARWDSREQYF

cdr3_length: 14
v_call: TRBV28
j_call: TRBJ2-1
clone_size: many
d_call: NA
cdr3_nt: TGTGCCAGCACCCCCCGGACAACCTACAATGAGCAGTTCTTC
cdr3_aa: CASTPRTTYNEQFF

cdr3_length: 13
v_call: TRBV14
j_call: TRBJ2-3
clone_size: many
d_call: NA
cdr3_nt: TGTGCCAGCAGCCAAGTGCGGACAGATACGCAGTATTTT
cdr3_aa: CASSQVRTDTQYF

cdr3_length: 14
v_call: TRBV24-1
j_call: TRBJ2-3
clone_size: many
d_call: TRBD2
cdr3_nt: TGTGCCACCAGCGCTAGCGGGATTGCGGATACGCAGTATTTT
cdr3_aa: CATSASGIADTQYF

cdr3_length: 16
v_call: TRBV28
j_call: TRBJ1-5
clone_size: many
d_call: TRBD1
cdr3_nt: TGTGCCAGCAGTGCCAGACAGGGTTTGGGCAATCAGCCCCAGCATTTT
cdr3_aa: CASSARQGLGNQPQHF

cdr3_length: 15
v_call: TRBV7-9
j_call: TRBJ1-1
clone_size: once
d_call: NA
cdr3_nt: TGTGCCAGCAGCTTAGGGGTCAGGAACAAACTTGAAGCTTTCTTT
cdr3_aa: CASSLGVRNKLEAFF

cdr3_length: 12
v_call: TRBV29-1
j_call: TRBJ2-2
clone_size: many
d_call: NA
cdr3_nt: TGCAGCTCTCCGGGAAGTACCGGGGAGCTGTTTTTT
cdr3_aa: CSSPGSTGELFF

cdr3_length: 14
v_call: TRBV20-1
j_call: TRBJ1-5
clone_size: many
d_call: NA
cdr3_nt: TGCAGTGCTAGCCGGGGCATGAGCAATCAGCCCCAGCATTTT
cdr3_aa: CSASRGMSNQPQHF

cdr3_length: 15
v_call: TRBV11-2
j_call: TRBJ1-1
clone_size: many
d_call: TRBD1
cdr3_nt: TGTGCCAGCAGCTCTTACCGGGACAGGGGCACTGAAGCTTTCTTT
cdr3_aa: CASSSYRDRGTEAFF

cdr3_length: 16
v_call: TRBV6-1
j_call: TRBJ2-1
clone_size: many
d_call: NA
cdr3_nt: TGTGCCAGCAGTGGGAGCCGGGCAGGGACCTACAATGAGCAGTTCTTC
cdr3_aa: CASSGSRAGTYNEQFF

cdr3_length: 12
v_call: TRBV29-1
j_call: TRBJ2-7
clone_size: many
d_call: NA
cdr3_nt: TGCAGCGTTCTAGTGACGACCTACGAGCAGTACTTC
cdr3_aa: CSVLVTTYEQYF

cdr3_length: 12
v_call: TRBV4-1
j_call: TRBJ1-2
clone_size: many
d_call: TRBD1
cdr3_nt: TGCGCCAGCAGCCAGGGGACAGACGGCTACACCTTC
cdr3_aa: CASSQGTDGYTF

cdr3_length: 14
v_call: TRBV6-1
j_call: TRBJ2-2
clone_size: many
d_call: TRBD2
cdr3_nt: TGTGCCAGCAGTGAACGGGGGGACACCGGGGAGCTGTTTTTT
cdr3_aa: CASSERGDTGELFF

cdr3_length: 15
v_call: TRBV7-6
j_call: TRBJ2-2
clone_size: many
d_call: TRBD1
cdr3_nt: TGTGCCAGCAGCTCCGGGACAGCGAACACCGGGGAGCTGTTTTTT
cdr3_aa: CASSSGTANTGELFF

cdr3_length: 15
v_call: TRBV12-3/TRBV12-4
j_call: TRBJ2-3
clone_size: many
d_call: NA
cdr3_nt: TGTGCCAGCAGTTTCCAGATCCGGGGCACAGATACGCAGTATTTT
cdr3_aa: CASSFQIRGTDTQYF

cdr3_length: 16
v_call: TRBV6-5
j_call: TRBJ2-7
clone_size: few
d_call: TRBD1
cdr3_nt: TGTGCCAGCAGTAACCACGGACAGGGGTCCCACTACGAGCAGTACTTC
cdr3_aa: CASSNHGQGSHYEQYF

cdr3_length: 16
v_call: TRBV5-1
j_call: TRBJ2-7
clone_size: few
d_call: TRBD2
cdr3_nt: TGCGCCAGCAGCTTGGAGGGACTAGCGGGAGTATACGAGCAGTACTTC
cdr3_aa: CASSLEGLAGVYEQYF

cdr3_length: 19
v_call: TRBV5-1
j_call: TRBJ2-1
clone_size: many
d_call: NA
cdr3_nt: TGCGCCAGCAGCCAACCCGGGGCTTTGGCGGGTAGCTCCTACAATGAGCAGTTCTTC
cdr3_aa: CASSQPGALAGSSYNEQFF

cdr3_length: 18
v_call: TRBV12-3/TRBV12-4
j_call: TRBJ2-3
clone_size: many
d_call: TRBD2
cdr3_nt: TGTGCCAGCAACCAGCCGGGACTAGCGGGGGAAGTTGTAGATACGCAGTATTTT
cdr3_aa: CASNQPGLAGEVVDTQYF

cdr3_length: 14
v_call: TRBV20-1
j_call: TRBJ2-7
clone_size: many
d_call: TRBD2
cdr3_nt: TGCAGTGCTAGGACGGGACTAGCGCCCTACGAGCAGTACTTC
cdr3_aa: CSARTGLAPYEQYF

cdr3_length: 13
v_call: TRBV12-3/TRBV12-4
j_call: TRBJ1-5
clone_size: many
d_call: NA
cdr3_nt: TGTGCCAGCAGCCAGGACACAGGGCGGCCCCAGCATTTT
cdr3_aa: CASSQDTGRPQHF

cdr3_length: 15
v_call: TRBV6-6
j_call: TRBJ2-3
clone_size: many
d_call: NA
cdr3_nt: TGTGCCAGCCCGGCCCTGGCGGGGTCAATGGATACGCAGTATTTT
cdr3_aa: CASPALAGSMDTQYF

cdr3_length: 11
v_call: TRBV11-2
j_call: TRBJ1-2
clone_size: many
d_call: NA
cdr3_nt: TGTGCCAGCAGCTTTGACTATGGCTACACCTTC
cdr3_aa: CASSFDYGYTF

cdr3_length: 12
v_call: TRBV29-1
j_call: TRBJ1-1
clone_size: many
d_call: TRBD1
cdr3_nt: TGCAGCACCCGGACAGGCCACACTGAAGCTTTCTTT
cdr3_aa: CSTRTGHTEAFF

cdr3_length: 14
v_call: TRBV20-1
j_call: TRBJ2-3
clone_size: many
d_call: NA
cdr3_nt: TGCAGTGCTAGAGTAGGGGGGGCTGAAGATACGCAGTATTTT
cdr3_aa: CSARVGGAEDTQYF

cdr3_length: 15
v_call: TRBV5-1
j_call: TRBJ1-1
clone_size: many
d_call: NA
cdr3_nt: TGCGCCAGCAGCTTGATTGCCATAACGAACACTGAAGCTTTCTTT
cdr3_aa: CASSLIAITNTEAFF

cdr3_length: 16
v_call: TRBV7-2
j_call: TRBJ2-5
clone_size: many
d_call: TRBD2
cdr3_nt: TGTGCCAGCAGCGGGGAGGGCAATTTAAGGTTTGGGACCCAGTACTTC
cdr3_aa: CASSGEGNLRFGTQYF

cdr3_length: 16
v_call: TRBV15
j_call: TRBJ2-7
clone_size: many
d_call: TRBD2
cdr3_nt: TGTGCCACCAGCAGAGACATAGCGGGGGTCGAGGGAGAGCAGTACTTC
cdr3_aa: CATSRDIAGVEGEQYF

cdr3_length: 14
v_call: TRBV7-9
j_call: TRBJ2-1
clone_size: many
d_call: TRBD2
cdr3_nt: TGTGCCAGCAGCCCCAGCGGGAGCGTCGGTGAGCAGTTCTTC
cdr3_aa: CASSPSGSVGEQFF

cdr3_length: 14
v_call: TRBV4-3
j_call: TRBJ2-3
clone_size: many
d_call: TRBD1
cdr3_nt: TGCGCCAGCAGCCAGGGGACAGCCACAGATACGCAGTATTTT
cdr3_aa: CASSQGTATDTQYF

cdr3_length: 17
v_call: TRBV7-2
j_call: TRBJ1-5
clone_size: many
d_call: NA
cdr3_nt: TGTGCCAGCAGCTTAGTTGTCGGGACATATAGCAATCAGCCCCAGCATTTT
cdr3_aa: CASSLVVGTYSNQPQHF

cdr3_length: 17
v_call: TRBV29-1
j_call: TRBJ2-1
clone_size: many
d_call: TRBD2
cdr3_nt: TGCAGCGTCCCCACCTCGGTCCGGGGGAGGGCTCCAAATGAGCAGTTCTTC
cdr3_aa: CSVPTSVRGRAPNEQFF

cdr3_length: 15
v_call: TRBV1
j_call: TRBJ2-3
clone_size: NA
d_call: NA
cdr3_nt: TGCACCAGTCAAATCGACCCCCTGGGGACAGATACGCAGTATTTT
cdr3_aa: CTSQIDPLGTDTQYF

cdr3_length: 14
v_call: TRBV14
j_call: TRBJ1-1
clone_size: NA
d_call: NA
cdr3_nt: TGTGCCAGCAGCCAAGTGGGGTTGGCCACTGAAGCTTTCTTT
cdr3_aa: CASSQVGLATEAFF

cdr3_length: 13
v_call: TRBV5-1
j_call: TRBJ2-1
clone_size: many
d_call: NA
cdr3_nt: TGCGCCAGCAGCCCGGGACCACCAATTGAGCAGTTCTTC
cdr3_aa: CASSPGPPIEQFF

cdr3_length: 10
v_call: TRBV6-2/TRBV6-3
j_call: TRBJ2-4
clone_size: many
d_call: TRBD1
cdr3_nt: TGTGCCAGCAGTTACTCAGGGACAGGGTTC
cdr3_aa: CASSYSGTGF

cdr3_length: 15
v_call: TRBV19
j_call: TRBJ2-2
clone_size: NA
d_call: NA
cdr3_nt: TGTGCCAGTAGTTCGTCTAGCGTAATGGCCGGGGAGCTGTTTTTT
cdr3_aa: CASSSSSVMAGELFF

cdr3_length: 15
v_call: TRBV11-2
j_call: TRBJ1-1
clone_size: NA
d_call: NA
cdr3_nt: TGTGCCAGCAGCTTAATGGGGGGGGGGAACACTGAAGCTTTCTTT
cdr3_aa: CASSLMGGGNTEAFF

cdr3_length: 16
v_call: TRBV13
j_call: TRBJ2-7
clone_size: many
d_call: TRBD2
cdr3_nt: TGTGCCAGCAGCCGCAGGACTAGCGGGAGTGTTGAAGAGCAGTACTTC
cdr3_aa: CASSRRTSGSVEEQYF

cdr3_length: 13
v_call: TRBV6-5
j_call: TRBJ2-2
clone_size: many
d_call: NA
cdr3_nt: TGTGCCAGCAGTTACCGTTACACCGGGGAGCTGTTTTTT
cdr3_aa: CASSYRYTGELFF

cdr3_length: 16
v_call: TRBV5-1
j_call: TRBJ2-5
clone_size: many
d_call: TRBD2
cdr3_nt: TGCGCCAGCAGCCTCATCCCTCCCGGGGGGGCTGAGACCCAGTACTTC
cdr3_aa: CASSLIPPGGAETQYF

cdr3_length: 14
v_call: TRBV9
j_call: TRBJ1-5
clone_size: many
d_call: NA
cdr3_nt: TGTGCCAGCAGCGTGGGGGGGGCTGATCAGCCCCAGCATTTT
cdr3_aa: CASSVGGADQPQHF

cdr3_length: 18
v_call: TRBV12-3/TRBV12-4
j_call: TRBJ2-1
clone_size: many
d_call: TRBD2
cdr3_nt: TGTGCCAGCAGTTTACCGGGACTAGTATTGAGCTCCTACAATGAGCAGTTCTTC
cdr3_aa: CASSLPGLVLSSYNEQFF

cdr3_length: 14
v_call: TRBV10-3
j_call: TRBJ2-7
clone_size: many
d_call: TRBD1
cdr3_nt: TGTGCCATCGGGGGGACAGGGGTATCCTACGAGCAGTACTTC
cdr3_aa: CAIGGTGVSYEQYF

cdr3_length: 17
v_call: TRBV18
j_call: TRBJ1-2
clone_size: many
d_call: NA
cdr3_nt: TGTGCCAGCTCACCATTAAGCCAGCAGAGAGTTAGGGATGGCTACACCTTC
cdr3_aa: CASSPLSQQRVRDGYTF

cdr3_length: 12
v_call: TRBV10-3
j_call: TRBJ2-1
clone_size: many
d_call: NA
cdr3_nt: TGTGCCATCAGTGACTTCGACAGAGAGCAGTTCTTC
cdr3_aa: CAISDFDREQFF

cdr3_length: 16
v_call: TRBV28
j_call: TRBJ2-1
clone_size: many
d_call: TRBD2
cdr3_nt: TGTGCCAGCGCAACGCCAGGACTAGCCTCCTACAATGAGCAGTTCTTC
cdr3_aa: CASATPGLASYNEQFF

cdr3_length: 14
v_call: TRBV5-1
j_call: TRBJ1-1
clone_size: many
d_call: NA
cdr3_nt: TGCGCCAGCAGCTTGGAGGGGTTGGGCACTGAAGCTTTCTTT
cdr3_aa: CASSLEGLGTEAFF